Listed here are 29 T cell receptor beta chains from one sample, sequenced in a study of regulatory T cells in long-lasting Graves disease. The authors built TCR beta libraries using iRepertoire HTBI primers and Arm-PCR of CDR3 regions. Via MiXCR, TCRdb re-called the multiplex PCR reads, giving one row per CDR3 protein. This table has 350,000 to 500,000 distinct CDR3 sequences, 14% appearing once. Sample time point: newly diagnosed GD, antithyroid drugs for less than 3 months. Scientists built the TCR library using RNA that was extracted from PBMCs. These data are also associated with another study on T cells in Graves' hyperthyroidism and ophthalmopathy.

The specimen was peripheral blood mononuclear cells (PBMCs), collected at new diagnosis, from a patient treated with antithyroid drugs. Every receptor here comes from a woman in her forties or fifties with Graves disease.

This clonotype was counted many times. The rearrangement joins TRBV27 to TRBJ2-1; 7 positions agree with TRBD2. In germline, CDR1 is MNHEY, CDR2 SMNVEV (reference sequence). This CDR3 spans 16 amino acids. The V segment lost 5 bases and the J segment 9 bases; nucleotides outside the gene matches: 16. The CDR3 sequence: CASSPTGLEMYSEQFF. In nucleotides, the CDR3 is TGTGCCAGCAGTCCAACTGGACTAGAGATGTATAGTGAGCAGTTCTTC.

The table lists this clonotype with a few counts. V is TRBV5-1 and J is TRBJ2-1, with D hard to call. CDR1 is SGHRS, CDR2 YFSETQ, per germline. The CDR3 contains 16 residues. Trimming stripped 0 bases from V and 0 bases from J, with 10 bases between. This CDR3 reads CASSLVVSRSYNEQFF. CDR3 nucleotides: TGCGCCAGCAGCTTGGTTGTATCCCGCTCCTACAATGAGCAGTTCTTC.

The chain combines TRBV19 with TRBJ1-2; D not certain. The V gene lost 6 bases and the J gene lost 0 bases, with 11 bases spanning the gap. Germline V lookup: CDR1 LNHDA, CDR2 SQIVND (reference sequence). The CDR3 contains 14 residues. The CDR3 region is CASSPIHPNYGYTF. CDR3 DNA sequence: TGTGCCAGTAGCCCCATCCATCCTAACTATGGCTACACCTTC.

This clonotype has only a few counts. The chain is built from TRBV28 and TRBJ1-1; possibly TRBD1 for D (5 bases). Germline V gene lookup returns CDR1 MDHEN and CDR2 SYDVKM. This CDR3 region has 16 residues. Trimming cost V 3 bases and J 3 bases, with 17 bases left between them. This CDR3 is CASSFPGPLGDTEAFF. The CDR3 coding sequence is TGTGCCAGCAGTTTTCCGGGCCCCTTGGGGGACACTGAAGCTTTCTTT.

The table lists this clonotype with many counts. The V gene is TRBV6-6, the J gene TRBJ2-3, with 11 nucleotides matching TRBD2. V trimming: 0 bases; J trimming: 6 bases; junction bases outside the gene matches: 23. The CDR3 has 22 residues. Germline CDR1 reads MNHNY; CDR2 reads SVGAGI (reference sequence). This CDR3 reads CASSYSLRAGLAASIPRDTQYF. The DNA for the CDR3 is TGTGCCAGCAGTTACTCGCTCCGGGCGGGACTAGCGGCCTCCATTCCGCGCGATACGCAGTATTTT.

Details on this clonotype: Possible read error: a much larger clone is one base away. The rearrangement links TRBV28 to TRBJ2-3; D unclear. The DNA end is more similar to TRBJ2-1, so the J call may be wrong. Germline CDR1 and CDR2: MDHEN and SYDVKM. The CDR3 has 13 amino acids. CDR3 residues: CASSLYEVHEQFF. The CDR3 DNA follows: TGTGCCAGCAGTTTATATGAGGTCCACGAGCAGTTCTTC.

This clonotype has just a few counts. J is TRBJ1-2 and V is TRBV6-9; possibly TRBD1 for D (6 bases). Deletions cut 4 bases from V and 2 bases from J, with 11 bases between. The CDR3 is 14 residues long. Germline lookup yields CDR1 MNHGY and CDR2 SVAAGI. CDR3 loop: CASSSKTGNYGYTF. The CDR3 DNA reads as TGTGCCAGCAGTTCCAAGACAGGAAACTATGGCTACACCTTC.

This clonotype was counted many times. This sequence joins TRBV9 and TRBJ2-5; tentatively, D is TRBD1 (6 bases). V was trimmed by 3 bases and J by 0 bases, leaving 12 bases between them. This CDR3 comprises 15 residues. Germline assignment: CDR1 SGDLS and CDR2 YYNGEE. The chain's CDR3 is CASSGDRPDQETQYF. The DNA for the CDR3 is TGTGCCAGCAGCGGAGACAGGCCGGACCAAGAGACCCAGTACTTC.

Regarding this clonotype: With a much larger clone just one base away, this may be a read error. The V call is TRBV6-2 or TRBV6-3, the J call TRBJ2-2; D possibly matches TRBD1 or TRBD2 (6 bases each). The germline CDR1 and CDR2 sequences are MNHEY and SVGEGT. The CDR3 has 16 amino acids. The DNA for the CDR3 is TGTGCCAGCAGTGAATGGGGGGCCAGGGACACCGGGGAGCTGTCTTTT. This codes for CASSEWGARDTGELSF.

The V gene is TRBV6-1, the J gene TRBJ2-2; D is possibly TRBD1 (6 bases). The germline V and J ends were trimmed by 10 bases and 5 bases, with 17 bases remaining between them. This CDR3 contains 14 residues. In germline, CDR1 is MNHNS, CDR2 SASEGT. CDR3 in DNA: TGTGCCATCCGACCCGATAGGGGGACCGGGGAGCTGTTTTTT. Amino acids: CAIRPDRGTGELFF.

This clonotype was seen repeatedly, ten times or more. The J gene is TRBJ1-1, the V gene TRBV6-2 or TRBV6-3; D remains ambiguous. CDR3 length: 15 residues. Germline CDR1 reads MNHEY; CDR2 reads SVGEGT. The V and J ends lost 2 bases and 5 bases respectively, with 15 bases between them. In nucleotides, the CDR3 is TGTGCCAGCAGTTACAGGGTAGGGCAGAAGACTGAAGCTTTCTTT. Its protein product is CASSYRVGQKTEAFF.

This clonotype has at least ten counts. The chain uses TRBV28 and TRBJ2-1; 15 positions agree with TRBD2. The CDR3 spans 21 residues. The V gene end was trimmed by 1 base and the J gene end by 8 bases; junction bases not matched to a gene: 18. Germline lookup yields CDR1 MDHEN and CDR2 SYDVKM. In nucleotides, the CDR3 is TGTGCCAGCAGTTTATCCCGATGGACTAGCGGGAGGGCCCCCTTCTGGGATGAGCAGTTCTTC. Its protein product is CASSLSRWTSGRAPFWDEQFF. The full variable domain, completed using reference TRBV28 and TRBJ2-1, is DVKVTQSSRYLVKRTGEKVFLECVQDMDHENMFWYRQDPGLGLRLIYFSYDVKMKEKGDIPEGYSVSREKKERFSLILESASTNQTSMYLCASSLSRWTSGRAPFWDEQFFGPGTRLTVL.

Details on this clonotype: This may arise from a read error, as a much more abundant clone is one base away. This chain connects TRBV28 to TRBJ2-1, with 8 bases lining up with TRBD1. CDR1 is MDHEN, CDR2 SYDVKM, per germline. The CDR3 is made up of 20 amino acids. CDR3 in amino acids: CASSFRAGTGFLSTYNEQSF. The CDR3 DNA follows: TGTGCCAGCAGTTTCCGTGCCGGGACAGGCTTCCTTTCGACCTACAATGAGCAGTCCTTC.

This clonotype was found many times. This chain connects TRBV18 to TRBJ2-2; D is tentatively TRBD1 or TRBD2 (5 bases each). In germline, CDR1 is KGHSH, CDR2 LQKENI. Trimming shortened V by 4 bases and J by 0 bases, and 12 bases separated the two germline ends. The CDR3 covers 16 residues. The CDR3 loop is CASSLWDVSNTGELFF. In DNA form, the CDR3 reads TGTGCCAGCTCACTTTGGGACGTCTCGAACACCGGGGAGCTGTTTTTT.

The sample holds a few counts of this clonotype. The chain couples TRBV18 to TRBJ2-2; weak D call: TRBD2 (6 bases). Germline CDR1 KGHSH, CDR2 LQKENI. Trimming left V 1 base short and J 5 bases short, with 11 bases between. This CDR3 comprises 15 residues. This CDR3 is CASSPLSGKTGELFF. The CDR3 DNA reads TGTGCCAGCTCACCACTTAGCGGAAAAACCGGGGAGCTGTTTTTT.

This clonotype was observed a handful of times. The chain uses TRBV10-2 and TRBJ2-7, with D possibly being TRBD2 (6 bases). This CDR3 contains 13 residues. V dropped 7 bases and J dropped 2 bases, with 12 bases sitting between them. CDR1 and CDR2 (germline): WSHSY, SAAADI. CDR3 loop: CASTGTGTYEQYF. The CDR3 nucleotides read TGCGCCAGCACCGGGACTGGAACCTACGAGCAGTACTTC.

This clonotype appeared a few times. The genes are TRBV27 and TRBJ1-5; 7 positions agree with TRBD1. V was clipped by 3 bases and J by 3 bases; unmatched bases: 5. The CDR3 consists of 15 residues. CDR1 MNHEY and CDR2 SMNVEV come from the germline V gene (reference sequence). This chain's CDR3 is CASSFTGAHNQPQHF. The CDR3 region has the DNA TGTGCCAGCAGTTTCACAGGGGCGCACAATCAGCCCCAGCATTTT.

This clonotype was seen a few times. This chain uses TRBV10-3 with TRBJ2-7; 13 bases fit TRBD2. Losses at the gene ends were 6 bases for V and 6 bases for J; bases not matched to a gene: 11. Germline V gene data show CDR1 as ENHRY and CDR2 as SYGVKD. This CDR3 contains 16 residues. The CDR3 DNA reads as TGTGCCATCAGGGAGGGGGGACTAGCGGGAATCGGCGAGCAGTACTTC. Translating gives CAIREGGLAGIGEQYF.

The rearrangement uses TRBV7-9 and TRBJ2-3, with TRBD2 matching over 7 bases. Germline assignment: CDR1 SEHNR and CDR2 FQNEAQ (reference sequence). This CDR3 region has 14 residues. The trim removed 5 bases at V and 3 bases at J, leaving 5 bases unmatched. The CDR3 loop is CASSKRGGTDTQYF. Written as DNA, the CDR3 is TGTGCCAGCAGCAAGCGGGGAGGGACAGATACGCAGTATTTT.

The chain recombines TRBV19 with TRBJ2-5; 9 positions match TRBD2. Germline CDR1 LNHDA, CDR2 SQIVND (reference sequence). J was trimmed by 6 bases and V by 8 bases; bases with no gene match: 10. The CDR3 length is 14 residues. CDR3 nucleotides: TGTGCCAGTTCTAGCGGGACCGCGGGGAAGACCCAGTACTTC. Translating gives CASSSGTAGKTQYF.

J is TRBJ2-1 and V is TRBV28, with D perhaps matching TRBD2 (7 bases). Trimming removed 5 bases from V and 3 bases from J, with 26 bases in between. This CDR3 has 19 amino acids. CDR1 MDHEN and CDR2 SYDVKM come from the germline V gene. The DNA of the CDR3 is TGTGCCAGCAGTACCGGGGAGGGGGGGGACGCGTCCTTCTACAATGAGCAGTTCTTC. Amino acids: CASSTGEGGDASFYNEQFF.

This clonotype was seen many times. V gene TRBV20-1 combines with J gene TRBJ2-1; TRBD1 matches at 7 bases. Germline CDR1 and CDR2: DFQATT and SNEGSKA (reference sequence). The CDR3 length is 15 residues. The J segment lost 4 bases and the V segment lost 3 bases, leaving 9 bases of the junction unmatched. The CDR3 DNA reads TGCAGTGCTAGGCAAACAGGGGAGCTGTACAATGAGCAGTTCTTC. Translation: CSARQTGELYNEQFF.

The J gene is TRBJ1-6, the V gene TRBV10-1; D call uncertain. The V gene's germline CDR1 is WNHNN and CDR2 SYGVQD (reference sequence). There are 13 residues in the CDR3. V was shortened by 8 bases and J by 10 bases, with 15 bases between the two germline ends. The CDR3 nucleotides are TGCGCCAGCCAGCGGGTTAGGGAATCACCCCTCCACTTT. Translating gives CASQRVRESPLHF.

This clonotype was seen only a few times. The rearrangement joins TRBV5-1 to TRBJ2-5, with D possibly matching TRBD2 (7 bases). Germline loops: CDR1 SGHRS, CDR2 YFSETQ. V dropped 6 bases and J dropped 1 base, with 13 bases sitting between them. The CDR3 loop spans 14 amino acids. The CDR3 bases are TGCGCCAGCACCCAAAGGGGGGGCCAAGAGACCCAGTACTTC. The encoded protein is CASTQRGGQETQYF.

This clonotype came up many times. The chain employs TRBV28 and TRBJ1-1; TRBD1 matches at 9 bases. This CDR3 spans 14 amino acids. Germline V lookup: CDR1 MDHEN, CDR2 SYDVKM. V lost 1 base and J lost 11; bases outside the gene matches: 8. Written as DNA, the CDR3 is TGTGCCAGCAGTTTATACAAACAGGGGGCGCCTGCTTTCTTT. Translated, it gives CASSLYKQGAPAFF.

The chain's CDR3 is CAISGTASYEQYF. In DNA, the CDR3 is TGTGCCATCAGTGGGACAGCCTCCTACGAGCAGTACTTC. The V gene is TRBV10-3, the J gene TRBJ2-7, with D possibly matching TRBD1 (6 bases). V was trimmed by 4 bases and J by 0 bases, leaving 7 bases between them. The germline gives CDR1 ENHRY, CDR2 SYGVKD. This CDR3 comprises 13 residues.

This clonotype has just a few counts. In DNA, the CDR3 is TGTGCCAGCAGCTTGTATTGGGGCCAAGAGACCCAGTACTTC. Its translation: CASSLYWGQETQYF. The chain links TRBV5-8 to TRBJ2-5, with D uncertain. Germline V gene sequence: CDR1 SGHTS, CDR2 YDEGEE. This CDR3 spans 14 amino acids. V was trimmed by 1 base and J by 1 base, leaving 8 bases between them. The full variable domain, with the rest looked up from reference TRBV5-8 and TRBJ2-5, is EAGVTQSPTHLIKTRGQQATLRCSPISGHTSVYWYQQALGLGLQFLLWYDEGEERNRGNFPPRFSGRQFPNYSSELNVNALELEDSALYLCASSLYWGQETQYFGPGTRLLVL.

This clonotype was recorded at least ten times. The gene calls are TRBV29-1 and TRBJ2-3; the match to TRBD1 covers 9 bases. CDR1 SQVTM and CDR2 ANQGSEA come from the germline V gene. V was pared by 7 bases and J by 0 bases, with 2 bases of the junction left unmatched. The CDR3 is 13 amino acids. The CDR3 bases are TGCAGCGCCGGGACAGGGAGCACAGATACGCAGTATTTT. It encodes CSAGTGSTDTQYF.

V and J are TRBV7-2 and TRBJ1-4; no reliable D call. The CDR3 length is 15 residues. Germline loops: CDR1 SGHTA, CDR2 FQGNSA. Trimming took off 0 bases at V and 7 bases at J, with 12 bases between the two ends. The CDR3 region has the DNA TGTGCCAGCAGCTTAGCTGGGTTGGAGAGTGAAAAACTGTTTTTT. Its protein is CASSLAGLESEKLFF.